Listed below are T cell receptor beta chains from one sample, sequenced in a study of T cells after yellow fever vaccination. TCRdb ran MiXCR on the 5' RACE reads and lists one entry per CDR3 protein. This repertoire shows 350,000 to 450,000 distinct CDR3 sequences, roughly a sixth found once; its top ten account for roughly a sixth. The sample here was PBMCs, taken before the yellow fever booster vaccination. The receptors stem from a man aged 18 to 35 who received the YFV17D yellow fever vaccine. Both conserved end residues are part of each CDR3. Each record gives: clone size, V gene, J gene, D gene, CDR3 DNA, CDR3 protein. The D gene is left open where the match is weak. Only some rows state a clone size, as once, few, many or a class for expanded clones.

clone_size: -; v_call: TRBV5-1; j_call: TRBJ1-1; d_call: -; cdr3_nt: TGCGCCAGCAGACCTGGGAGGAGCACTGAAGCTTTCTTT; cdr3_aa: CASRPGRSTEAFF
clone_size: few; v_call: TRBV4-1; j_call: TRBJ1-1; d_call: -; cdr3_nt: TGCGCCAGCGTCTCCAAGGGGGGCACTGAAGCTTTCTTT; cdr3_aa: CASVSKGGTEAFF
clone_size: many; v_call: TRBV5-6; j_call: TRBJ2-3; d_call: -; cdr3_nt: TGTGCCAGCAGCTTGGCGGCAGGGAGCACAGATACGCAGTATTTT; cdr3_aa: CASSLAAGSTDTQYF
clone_size: -; v_call: TRBV7-2; j_call: TRBJ2-2; d_call: -; cdr3_nt: TGTGCCAGCAGTTACGCCTCGGGCACCGGGGAGCTGTTTTTT; cdr3_aa: CASSYASGTGELFF
clone_size: many; v_call: TRBV16; j_call: TRBJ2-7; d_call: -; cdr3_nt: TGTGCCAGCACCCGTCGCTCCTACGAGCAGTACTTC; cdr3_aa: CASTRRSYEQYF
clone_size: -; v_call: TRBV12-3/TRBV12-4; j_call: TRBJ2-2; d_call: TRBD2; cdr3_nt: TGTGCCAGCAGTCTTGGGACTAGCTTCCTGGGCACCGGGGAGCTGTTTTTT; cdr3_aa: CASSLGTSFLGTGELFF
clone_size: few; v_call: TRBV7-2; j_call: TRBJ1-1; d_call: -; cdr3_nt: TGTGCCAGCAGCCCCCGTTCTGAAGCTTTCTTT; cdr3_aa: CASSPRSEAFF
clone_size: few; v_call: TRBV20-1; j_call: TRBJ1-5; d_call: -; cdr3_nt: TGCAGTGCCCTGTCGGGTCGGGACTTGGGCAATCAGCCCCAGCATTTT; cdr3_aa: CSALSGRDLGNQPQHF
clone_size: -; v_call: TRBV15; j_call: TRBJ1-1; d_call: -; cdr3_nt: TGTGCCACCAGCAGTCAGAGACGGGCTGAAGCTTTCTTT; cdr3_aa: CATSSQRRAEAFF
clone_size: few; v_call: TRBV5-1; j_call: TRBJ2-5; d_call: TRBD2; cdr3_nt: TGCGCCAGCAGCGAGCGGGGCCCGGAGGCCCAGTACTTC; cdr3_aa: CASSERGPEAQYF
clone_size: few; v_call: TRBV12-3/TRBV12-4; j_call: TRBJ2-3; d_call: TRBD2; cdr3_nt: TGTGCCAGCAGCCAACTAGCGGGGGGCCCTCCCACAGATACGCAGTATTTT; cdr3_aa: CASSQLAGGPPTDTQYF